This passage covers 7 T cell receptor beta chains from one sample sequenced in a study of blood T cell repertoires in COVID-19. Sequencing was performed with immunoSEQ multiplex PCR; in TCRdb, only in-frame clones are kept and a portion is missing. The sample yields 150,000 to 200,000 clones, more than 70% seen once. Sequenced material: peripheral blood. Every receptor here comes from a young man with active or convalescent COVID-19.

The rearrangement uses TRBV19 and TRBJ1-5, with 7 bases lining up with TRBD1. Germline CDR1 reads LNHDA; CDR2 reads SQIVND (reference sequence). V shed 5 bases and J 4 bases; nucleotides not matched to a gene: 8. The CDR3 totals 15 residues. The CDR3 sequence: CASSVGQVQNQPQHF. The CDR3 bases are TGTGCCAGTAGTGTCGGACAGGTCCAGAATCAGCCCCAGCATTTT.

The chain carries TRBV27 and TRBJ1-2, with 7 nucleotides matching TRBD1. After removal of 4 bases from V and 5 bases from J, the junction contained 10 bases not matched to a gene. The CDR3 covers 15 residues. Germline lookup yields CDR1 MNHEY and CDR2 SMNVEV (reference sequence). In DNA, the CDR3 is TGTGCCAGCAGTTCCATCCACAGGGGTGGGTATGGCTACACCTTC. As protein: CASSSIHRGGYGYTF.

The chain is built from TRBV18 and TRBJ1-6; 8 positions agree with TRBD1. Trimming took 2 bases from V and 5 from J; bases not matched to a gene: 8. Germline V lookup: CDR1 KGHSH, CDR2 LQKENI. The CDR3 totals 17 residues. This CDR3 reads CASSPVYPGQDNSPLHF. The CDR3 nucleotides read TGTGCCAGCTCACCAGTTTACCCGGGACAGGATAATTCACCCCTCCACTTT. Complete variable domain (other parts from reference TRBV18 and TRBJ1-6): NAGVMQNPRHLVRRRGQEARLRCSPMKGHSHVYWYRQLPEEGLKFMVYLQKENIIDESGMPKERFSAEFPKEGPSILRIQQVVRGDSAAYFCASSPVYPGQDNSPLHFGNGTRLTVT.

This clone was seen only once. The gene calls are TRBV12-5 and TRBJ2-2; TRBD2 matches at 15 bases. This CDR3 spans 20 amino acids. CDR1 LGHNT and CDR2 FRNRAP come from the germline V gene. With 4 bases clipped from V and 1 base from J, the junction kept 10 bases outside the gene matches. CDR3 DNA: TGTGCTAGTGGTTCATCCCACGGGACTAGCGGGGGGCTGAACACCGGGGAGCTGTTTTTT. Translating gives CASGSSHGTSGGLNTGELFF.

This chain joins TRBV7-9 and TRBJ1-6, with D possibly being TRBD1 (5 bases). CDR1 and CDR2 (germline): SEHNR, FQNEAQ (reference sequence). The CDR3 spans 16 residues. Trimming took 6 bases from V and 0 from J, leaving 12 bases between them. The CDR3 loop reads CASSEGRSSYNSPLHF. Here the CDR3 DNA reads TGTGCCAGCAGTGAGGGGAGGAGCTCCTATAATTCACCCCTCCACTTT.

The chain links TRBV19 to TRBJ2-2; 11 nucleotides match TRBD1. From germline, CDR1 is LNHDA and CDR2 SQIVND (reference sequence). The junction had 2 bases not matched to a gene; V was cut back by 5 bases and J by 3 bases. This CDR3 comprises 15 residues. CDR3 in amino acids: CASSRTGGDTGELFF. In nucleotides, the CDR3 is TGTGCCAGTAGTCGGACAGGGGGCGACACCGGGGAGCTGTTTTTT.

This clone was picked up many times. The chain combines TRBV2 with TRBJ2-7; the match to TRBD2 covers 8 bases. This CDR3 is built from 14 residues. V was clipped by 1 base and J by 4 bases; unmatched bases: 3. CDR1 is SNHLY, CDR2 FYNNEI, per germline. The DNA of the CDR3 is TGTGCCAGCAGTGAAGACAGCGGGAGTTACGAGCAGTACTTC. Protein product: CASSEDSGSYEQYF.